This TCR beta chain was found in a study of beta chain features in type 1 diabetes. At the level of the study: Healthy donors and patients showed comparable age, gender and cell yields. General study points: Type 1 diabetes patients had TCRB CDR3s that were shorter (moderately but significantly so) in all four CD4+ subsets. For patients and controls alike, PCR might favor shorter templates to the same degree.

Trimming removed 4 bases at V and 0 bases at J, with 16 bases between. Germline V gene sequence: CDR1 LGHNA, CDR2 YNFKEQ. This CDR3 spans 16 amino acids. Expressed TCRB transcripts were sequenced, since all the RNA that had been isolated was reverse transcribed. It was found that naive, central memory and regulatory T cell samples averaged about 3.4 million reads. TCRdb's copy holds only in-frame clones and misses some; the assay was immunoSEQ multiplex PCR. The data contain some 270,000 clones, 9.5% to 13% of them singletons. This clone appeared a few times. What it binds is unknown. This TCR came from a man younger than 45 with type 1 diabetes. Sequencing was performed on naive CD4+ T cells from blood. The chain couples TRBV4-2 to TRBJ2-7, with a tentative D call TRBD1 (5 bases). CDR3 coding DNA: TGTGCCAGCAGCCTCTACAGTGGGGCTAGCTCCTACGAGCAGTACTTC. Translated: CASSLYSGASSYEQYF.